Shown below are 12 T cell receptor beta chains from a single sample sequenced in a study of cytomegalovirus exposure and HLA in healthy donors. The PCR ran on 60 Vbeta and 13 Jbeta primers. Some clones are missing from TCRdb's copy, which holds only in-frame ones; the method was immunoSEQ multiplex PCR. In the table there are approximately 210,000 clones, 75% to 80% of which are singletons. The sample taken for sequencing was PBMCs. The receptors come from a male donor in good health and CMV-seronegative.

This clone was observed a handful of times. The CDR3 is CAISELAGASHNEQFF. CDR3 nucleotides: TGTGCCATCAGTGAGCTAGCGGGAGCATCCCACAATGAGCAGTTCTTC. This chain links TRBV10-3 with TRBJ2-1; 10 nucleotides line up with TRBD2. CDR1 and CDR2 (germline): ENHRY, SYGVKD. V lost 2 bases, J lost 5 bases, and 6 bases stayed unmatched. The CDR3 length is 16 residues.

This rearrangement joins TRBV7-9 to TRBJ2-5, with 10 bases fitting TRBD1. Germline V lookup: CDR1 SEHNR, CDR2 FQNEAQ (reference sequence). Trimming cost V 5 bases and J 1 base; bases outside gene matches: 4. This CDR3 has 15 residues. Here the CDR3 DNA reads TGTGCCAGCAGCCGGACAGGGGGTTTCCAAGAGACCCAGTACTTC. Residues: CASSRTGGFQETQYF.

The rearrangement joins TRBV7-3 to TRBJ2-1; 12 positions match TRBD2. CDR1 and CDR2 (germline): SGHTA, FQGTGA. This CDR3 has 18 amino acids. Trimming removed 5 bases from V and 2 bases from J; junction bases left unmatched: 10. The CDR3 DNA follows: TGTGCCAGCAGCCCTCAAGAGACTAGCGGGAGTGCCTACAATGAGCAGTTCTTC. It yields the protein CASSPQETSGSAYNEQFF.

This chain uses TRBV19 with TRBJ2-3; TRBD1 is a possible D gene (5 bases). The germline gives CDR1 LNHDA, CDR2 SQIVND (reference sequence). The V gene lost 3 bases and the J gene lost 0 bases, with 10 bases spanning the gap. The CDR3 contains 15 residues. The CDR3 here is CASSMRQGSTDTQYF. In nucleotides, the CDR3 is TGTGCCAGTAGTATGCGGCAGGGTAGCACAGATACGCAGTATTTT.

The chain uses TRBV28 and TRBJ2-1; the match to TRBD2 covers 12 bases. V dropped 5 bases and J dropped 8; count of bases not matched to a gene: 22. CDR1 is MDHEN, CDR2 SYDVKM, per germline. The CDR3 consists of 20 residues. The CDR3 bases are TGTGCCAGCAGTCCCGCGGACAGACAGCTAGCGGGAGGGCCTAAGGATGAGCAGTTCTTC. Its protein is CASSPADRQLAGGPKDEQFF.

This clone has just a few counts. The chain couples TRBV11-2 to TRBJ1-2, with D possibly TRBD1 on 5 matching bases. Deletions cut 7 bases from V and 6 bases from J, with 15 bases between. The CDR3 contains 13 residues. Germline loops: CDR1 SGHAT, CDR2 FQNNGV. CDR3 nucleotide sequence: TGTGCCAGCAACCTGGGGGGGTGGAATGGCTACACCTTC. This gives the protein CASNLGGWNGYTF.

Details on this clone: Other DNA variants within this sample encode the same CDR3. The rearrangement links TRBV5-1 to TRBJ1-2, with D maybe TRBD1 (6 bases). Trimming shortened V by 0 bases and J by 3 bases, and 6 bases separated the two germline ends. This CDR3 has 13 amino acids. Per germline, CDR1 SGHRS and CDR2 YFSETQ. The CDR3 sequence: CASSLGTDYGYTF. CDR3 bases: TGCGCCAGCAGCTTGGGGACAGACTATGGCTACACCTTC.

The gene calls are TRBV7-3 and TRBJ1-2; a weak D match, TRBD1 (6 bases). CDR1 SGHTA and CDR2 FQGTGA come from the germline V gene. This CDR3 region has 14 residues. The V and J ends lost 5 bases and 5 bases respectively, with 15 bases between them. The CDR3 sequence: CASSPWDIGYGYTF. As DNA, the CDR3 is TGTGCCAGCAGCCCATGGGACATTGGGTATGGCTACACCTTC.

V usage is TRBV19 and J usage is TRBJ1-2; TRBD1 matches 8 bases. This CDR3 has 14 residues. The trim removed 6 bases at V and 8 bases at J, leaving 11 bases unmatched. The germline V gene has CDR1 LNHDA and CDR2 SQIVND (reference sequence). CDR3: CASRTLTGDRGYTF. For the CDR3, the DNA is TGTGCCAGTAGGACCCTGACAGGGGATAGAGGCTACACCTTC.

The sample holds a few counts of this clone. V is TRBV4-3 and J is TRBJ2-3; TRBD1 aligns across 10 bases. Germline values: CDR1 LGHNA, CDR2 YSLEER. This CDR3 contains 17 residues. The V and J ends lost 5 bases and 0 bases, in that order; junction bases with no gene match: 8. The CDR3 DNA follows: TGCGCCAGCAGCTTCGGACAGGGGGGCACTAGCACAGATACGCAGTATTTT. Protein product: CASSFGQGGTSTDTQYF.

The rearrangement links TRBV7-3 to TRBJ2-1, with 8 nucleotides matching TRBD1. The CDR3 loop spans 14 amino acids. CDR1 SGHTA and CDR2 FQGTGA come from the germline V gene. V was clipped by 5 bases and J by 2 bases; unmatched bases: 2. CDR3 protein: CASSRTGTYNEQFF. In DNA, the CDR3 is TGTGCCAGCAGCCGGACAGGGACCTACAATGAGCAGTTCTTC.

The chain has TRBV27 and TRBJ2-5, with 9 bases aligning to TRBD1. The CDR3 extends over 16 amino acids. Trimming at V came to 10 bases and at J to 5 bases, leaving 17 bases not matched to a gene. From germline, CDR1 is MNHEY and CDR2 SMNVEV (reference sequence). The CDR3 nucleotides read TGTGCCACCTCTTTCGTACCGGGACAGGGAAAGGAGACCCAGTACTTC. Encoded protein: CATSFVPGQGKETQYF.